This T cell receptor beta chain was sequenced during a study of control samples from healthy donors and cancer patients. CDR1 is SGDLS and CDR2 is YYNGEE in the germline V gene. This CDR3 has 16 amino acids. After removal of 3 bases from V and 4 bases from J, the junction contained 9 bases not matched to a gene. Assay used: immunoSEQ multiplex PCR; TCRdb lists only in-frame clones, some missing. In the table there are 190,000 or so clones, around 93% of which are singletons. Sequencing was carried out using blood. This chain links TRBV9 with TRBJ2-2; 7 bases line up with TRBD1. The TCR sequence derives from a man aged 18 to 29 in good health. CDR3 amino acids: CASSAPGTDTTGELFF. The CDR3 region has the DNA TGTGCCAGCAGCGCCCCCGGGACAGATACCACCGGGGAGCTGTTTTTT.